A selection of T cell receptor beta chains follows, all from one sample in a study of T cells in Graves' hyperthyroidism and ophthalmopathy. TCRdb analysed the multiplex PCR reads with MiXCR anew, one entry per CDR3 protein. The sample includes approximately 300,000 distinct CDR3 sequences, roughly 19% of them seen just once. The specimen was blood. The receptors derive from a man aged 45-60 years with Graves' ophthalmopathy. CDR3s include the opening cysteine and the closing phenylalanine or tryptophan.

CDR3,V,J
CASSGGTTGNQETQYF,TRBV6-1,TRBJ2-5
CASSTTDRPPYEQYF,TRBV12-3/TRBV12-4,TRBJ2-7
CSARDSRGGAGELFF,TRBV20-1,TRBJ2-2
CASSLAGTGGAQYF,TRBV7-7,TRBJ2-5
CASSLEQGASYEQYF,TRBV5-1,TRBJ2-7
CSARAAGADTQYF,TRBV20-1,TRBJ2-3
CASSPPVGLDTGELFF,TRBV7-6,TRBJ2-2
CSASSPGGISTGELFF,TRBV20-1,TRBJ2-2
CASSVARRGTQYF,TRBV9,TRBJ2-5
CASSKGQGRNSPLHF,TRBV5-6,TRBJ1-6
CASSSTGPDTQYF,TRBV12-3/TRBV12-4,TRBJ2-3
CASSFQGSASYEQYF,TRBV13,TRBJ2-7
CASSLRGTTQYF,TRBV11-3,TRBJ2-3
CSARAGGADTQYF,TRBV20-1,TRBJ2-3
CASSLRGTPNTEAFF,TRBV7-8,TRBJ1-1
CASSGGQGINEQFF,TRBV9,TRBJ2-1
CASSLVQGLGEQYF,TRBV7-9,TRBJ2-7
CASSLVSGRGYNEQFF,TRBV7-6,TRBJ2-1
CASSFTMRGNEQYF,TRBV27,TRBJ2-7
CASGTTDRSNFPNTGELFF,TRBV5-1,TRBJ2-2
CASSDAWGRGEETQYF,TRBV2,TRBJ2-5
CASRRSGGPDTQYF,TRBV3-1,TRBJ2-3
CASSQDVVAGVHEQFF,TRBV3-1,TRBJ2-1
CASSLSPQDYEQYF,TRBV28,TRBJ2-7
CASGWGTSGSNEQFF,TRBV12-5,TRBJ2-1
CASSLGGTGIEQYF,TRBV12-3/TRBV12-4,TRBJ2-7
CASSLSWLTSGQKTYNEQFF,TRBV12-3/TRBV12-4,TRBJ2-1
CASGQEQETQYF,TRBV2,TRBJ2-5
CASSLGGEGANEQFF,TRBV7-6,TRBJ2-1
CASSTWFSGGGDNEQFF,TRBV27,TRBJ2-1
CASSLAAVGYTF,TRBV5-8,TRBJ1-2
CASSHLPGGSYNERFF,TRBV7-9,TRBJ2-1
CATSRDHSGSSYNEQFF,TRBV15,TRBJ2-1
CASSLQGFIYGYTF,TRBV6-2/TRBV6-3,TRBJ1-2
CASSLGITGDYNSPLHF,TRBV5-1,TRBJ1-6
CASSSPGTGNNQPQHF,TRBV28,TRBJ1-5
CASSVSSGGPYEQYF,TRBV27,TRBJ2-7
CASSLGEAETQYF,TRBV6-5,TRBJ2-5
CSAEDRDERETQYF,TRBV20-1,TRBJ2-5
CASNVPTGGYTF,TRBV28,TRBJ1-2
CASSSGPRGDEQFF,TRBV7-2,TRBJ2-1